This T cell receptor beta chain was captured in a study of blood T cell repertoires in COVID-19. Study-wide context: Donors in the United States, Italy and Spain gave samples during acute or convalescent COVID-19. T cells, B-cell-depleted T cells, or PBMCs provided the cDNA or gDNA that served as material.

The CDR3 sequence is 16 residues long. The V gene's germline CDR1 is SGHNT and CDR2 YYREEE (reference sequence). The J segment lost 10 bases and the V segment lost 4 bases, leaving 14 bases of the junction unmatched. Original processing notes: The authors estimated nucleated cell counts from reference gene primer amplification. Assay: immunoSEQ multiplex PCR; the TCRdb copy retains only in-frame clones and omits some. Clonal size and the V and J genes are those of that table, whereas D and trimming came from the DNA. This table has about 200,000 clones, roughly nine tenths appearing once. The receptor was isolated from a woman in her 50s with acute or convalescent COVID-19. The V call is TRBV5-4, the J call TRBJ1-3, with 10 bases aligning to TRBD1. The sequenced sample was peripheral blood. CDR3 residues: CASSPGTGDRIGTIYF. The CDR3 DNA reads TGTGCCAGCAGCCCCGGGACAGGGGATCGTATAGGTACCATATATTTT.